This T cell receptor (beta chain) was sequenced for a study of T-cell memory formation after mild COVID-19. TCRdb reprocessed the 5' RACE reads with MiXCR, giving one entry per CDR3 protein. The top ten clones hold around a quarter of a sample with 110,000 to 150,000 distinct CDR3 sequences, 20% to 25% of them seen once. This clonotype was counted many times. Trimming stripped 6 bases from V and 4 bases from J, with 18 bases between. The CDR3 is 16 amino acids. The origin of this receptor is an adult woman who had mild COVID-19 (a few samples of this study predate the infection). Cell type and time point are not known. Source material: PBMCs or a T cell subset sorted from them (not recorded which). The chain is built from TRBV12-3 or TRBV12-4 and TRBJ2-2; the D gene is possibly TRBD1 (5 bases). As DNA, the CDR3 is TGTGCCAGCAGGTTCTTCCAGGGTACGGGCACCGGGGAGCTGTTTTTT. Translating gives CASRFFQGTGTGELFF.